The source of this T cell receptor beta chain is a study of cytomegalovirus exposure and HLA in healthy donors. On this clone itself: Antigen specificity is unknown.

With 4 bases removed from V and 0 bases from J, the gap between germline ends came to 14 bases. The germline V gene encodes CDR1 SGHTS and CDR2 YDEGEE. The CDR3 is 16 amino acids. Notes on the study in general: In vitro, three CMV-associated chains proved specific for CMV antigens. Later analysis found that TCR beta chains associated with HLA were more clonally expanded than other, equally common chains. Sequencing artifact likely explains a cluster of highly shared sequence variants.

Vbeta (60) and Jbeta (13) primers were used in the PCR. The assay was immunoSEQ multiplex PCR, and TCRdb's table has in-frame clones only and misses some. The sample contains 150,000 to 200,000 clones, more than 80% of which appear only once. This TCR was sampled from a woman aged 18-35 years in good health and CMV-seropositive. The source material was PBMCs. The chain joins TRBV5-8 to TRBJ1-5, with D possibly being TRBD1 (6 bases). CDR3 sequence: CASSTRTAFSNQPQHF. CDR3 DNA: TGTGCCAGCAGCACCAGGACAGCTTTTAGCAATCAGCCCCAGCATTTT.